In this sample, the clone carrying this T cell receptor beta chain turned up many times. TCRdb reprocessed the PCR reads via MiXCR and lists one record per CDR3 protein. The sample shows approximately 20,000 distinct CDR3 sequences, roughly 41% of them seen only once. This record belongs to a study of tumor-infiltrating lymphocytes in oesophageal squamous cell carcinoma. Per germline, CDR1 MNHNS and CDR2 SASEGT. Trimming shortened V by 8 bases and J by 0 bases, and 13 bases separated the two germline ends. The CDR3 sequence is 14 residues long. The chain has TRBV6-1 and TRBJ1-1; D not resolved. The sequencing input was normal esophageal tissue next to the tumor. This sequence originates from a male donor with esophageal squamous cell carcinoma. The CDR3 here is CASQRIAMNTEAFF. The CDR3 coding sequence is TGTGCCAGCCAACGCATAGCGATGAACACTGAAGCTTTCTTT.